These T cell receptor beta chains were read from a single sample in a study of blood T cell repertoires in COVID-19. Repertoires were generated with immunoSEQ multiplex PCR, while TCRdb's copy carries only in-frame clones and drops some. The table lists about 160,000 clones, 82% of them singletons. The specimen was peripheral blood. The receptors derive from a woman aged 40 to 50 with COVID-19, enrolled during active disease. CDR3s include the opening cysteine and the closing phenylalanine or tryptophan. The D gene is left open where the match is weak. Rows may omit the clone size; those that give it use once, few, many or a size class.

TRBV27	TRBJ2-7	.	.	CASRLGPYYEQYF	TGTGCCAGCAGACTAGGTCCGTACTACGAGCAGTACTTC
TRBV6-1	TRBJ1-1	.	.	CASSEVGLGNTEAFF	TGTGCCAGCAGTGAAGTTGGCCTAGGGAACACTGAAGCTTTCTTT
TRBV2	TRBJ1-1	TRBD1	.	CASSEGRGITEAFF	TGTGCCAGCAGTGAAGGCAGGGGGATCACTGAAGCTTTCTTT
TRBV3-1/TRBV3-2	TRBJ1-1	.	.	CASSQDDSNTEAFF	TGTGCCAGCAGCCAAGATGACAGCAACACTGAAGCTTTCTTT
TRBV10-3	TRBJ2-2	TRBD2	.	CAIQTSPIANTGELFF	TGTGCCATACAGACTAGCCCAATTGCGAACACCGGGGAGCTGTTTTTT
TRBV19	TRBJ2-3	TRBD2	once	CASSLGGAGGRDTQYF	TGTGCCAGTAGTTTAGGCGGAGCGGGGGGAAGAGATACGCAGTATTTT
TRBV6-1	TRBJ2-1	TRBD2	few	CASSDRGGSSYNEQFF	TGTGCCAGCAGTGACCGCGGGGGGAGCTCCTACAATGAGCAGTTCTTC
TRBV7-6	TRBJ2-5	TRBD2	.	CASRLGLGGSKETQYF	TGTGCCAGCAGACTGGGCCTCGGGGGGTCTAAAGAGACCCAGTACTTC
TRBV7-8	TRBJ1-6	.	.	CASRETVSRGSPLHF	TGTGCCAGCAGAGAAACCGTGAGCAGGGGTTCACCCCTCCACTTT
TRBV24-1	TRBJ2-3	TRBD1	.	CATSDWTGSTDTQYF	TGTGCCACCAGTGATTGGACAGGAAGCACAGATACGCAGTATTTT
TRBV18	TRBJ1-6	TRBD1	once	CASSRDSYNSPLHF	TGTGCCAGCTCACGGGACAGCTATAATTCACCCCTCCACTTT
TRBV5-1	TRBJ1-6	TRBD1	few	CASSLDLTGFSPLHF	TGCGCCAGCAGCTTGGACCTGACAGGGTTTTCACCCCTCCACTTT
TRBV15	TRBJ2-1	TRBD1	.	CATSRPRAGGNEQFF	TGTGCCACCAGCCGCCCGAGGGCAGGGGGCAATGAGCAGTTCTTC
TRBV10-3	TRBJ2-7	TRBD1	.	CATSGTGVGEQYF	TGTGCCACCAGTGGGACAGGGGTAGGGGAGCAGTACTTC
TRBV29-1	TRBJ2-2	.	.	CSVEGRATGELFF	TGCAGCGTTGAAGGTAGAGCCACCGGGGAGCTGTTTTTT
TRBV12-3/TRBV12-4	TRBJ2-5	.	.	CASSAPSRETQYF	TGTGCCAGCAGCGCCCCCTCGAGAGAGACCCAGTACTTC
TRBV27	TRBJ1-5	.	.	CASRPSGSSNQPQHF	TGTGCCAGCAGGCCCTCCGGGTCTAGCAATCAGCCCCAGCATTTT
TRBV29-1	TRBJ1-1	.	few	CSARQDNMNTEAFF	TGCAGCGCGCGACAGGATAACATGAACACTGAAGCTTTCTTT
TRBV7-8	TRBJ2-7	.	.	CASSFQGSSYEQYF	TGTGCCAGCAGCTTTCAGGGAAGCTCCTACGAGCAGTACTTC
TRBV28	TRBJ2-5	.	.	CASSAPSAGSQTQYF	TGTGCCAGCAGTGCGCCCTCGGCGGGGAGTCAGACCCAGTACTTC
TRBV2	TRBJ1-2	.	.	CASRSNRENGYTF	TGTGCCAGCAGATCAAACAGGGAGAATGGCTACACCTTC
TRBV6-1	TRBJ2-1	TRBD1	.	CASSEGGGDRAYNEQFF	TGTGCCAGCAGTGAAGGAGGGGGGGACAGGGCCTACAATGAGCAGTTCTTC
TRBV30	TRBJ1-1	.	.	CAWLGGTTEAFF	TGTGCCTGGCTTGGGGGGACCACTGAAGCTTTCTTT
TRBV6-5	TRBJ1-3	.	.	CATSYQGASSGNTIYF	TGTGCCACCAGTTACCAAGGAGCGAGCTCTGGAAACACCATATATTTT
TRBV19	TRBJ1-1	.	.	CASSIGWGREAFF	TGTGCCAGTAGTATAGGATGGGGGCGAGAAGCTTTCTTT
TRBV20-1	TRBJ1-2	.	.	CSASLTTGGASYGYTF	TGCAGTGCTAGTCTAACGACAGGAGGAGCCAGCTATGGCTACACCTTC
TRBV11-1	TRBJ1-2	TRBD1	few	CASSPTGGFYGYTF	TGTGCCAGCAGCCCCACAGGGGGGTTCTATGGCTACACCTTC
TRBV3-1/TRBV3-2	TRBJ2-7	TRBD2	.	CASSPWTSGSGGEQYF	TGTGCCAGCAGCCCTTGGACTAGCGGGAGTGGCGGCGAGCAGTACTTC
TRBV13	TRBJ1-2	.	.	CASRRGLYGYTF	TGTGCCAGCAGAAGGGGCCTCTATGGCTACACCTTC
TRBV6-5	TRBJ2-1	.	.	CASSLIRNNEQFF	TGTGCCAGCAGTTTAATTAGAAACAATGAGCAGTTCTTC
TRBV28	TRBJ1-1	.	.	CASSPRGARMNTEAFF	TGTGCCAGCAGTCCCCGGGGAGCGAGAATGAACACTGAAGCTTTCTTT
TRBV5-1	TRBJ2-4	TRBD1	.	CASSTGTGGLKNIQYF	TGCGCCAGCAGCACCGGGACAGGGGGCCTCAAAAACATTCAGTACTTC
TRBV19	TRBJ1-5	.	.	CASSIGGSNQPQHF	TGTGCCAGTAGTATCGGTGGTAGCAATCAGCCCCAGCATTTT
TRBV30	TRBJ1-6	.	few	CAWSKGTPASPLHF	TGTGCCTGGAGTAAGGGGACACCCGCTTCACCCCTCCACTTT
TRBV3-1/TRBV3-2	TRBJ2-1	TRBD2	few	CASSQGGGLAGTEQFF	TGTGCCAGCAGCCAAGGGGGAGGACTAGCGGGAACTGAGCAGTTCTTC
TRBV18	TRBJ1-5	TRBD1	.	CASSPSGQGASGNQPQHF	TGTGCCAGCTCACCCTCGGGACAGGGGGCTTCAGGCAATCAGCCCCAGCATTTT
TRBV5-1	TRBJ2-7	.	.	CASTGDYEQYF	TGCGCCAGCACCGGGGACTACGAGCAGTACTTC
TRBV11-2	TRBJ2-2	.	.	CASSSGSSGVGELFF	TGTGCCAGCAGCTCGGGGTCCTCGGGGGTCGGGGAGCTGTTTTTT
TRBV20-1	TRBJ2-5	TRBD2	.	CSGRGGTTQYF	TGCAGTGGACGGGGGGGAACGACCCAGTACTTC
TRBV5-5	TRBJ1-1	TRBD1	.	CASSLFTGGRGDTEAFF	TGTGCCAGCAGCTTGTTTACAGGGGGTAGGGGAGACACTGAAGCTTTCTTT
TRBV3-1/TRBV3-2	TRBJ2-1	TRBD1	.	CASSRPGQGLLEQFF	TGTGCCAGCAGCCGTCCGGGACAGGGGTTGCTTGAGCAGTTCTTC
TRBV9	TRBJ1-1	.	.	CASSVEPGDTEAFF	TGTGCCAGCAGCGTAGAACCAGGGGACACTGAAGCTTTCTTT